This T cell receptor (beta chain) was observed in a study of blood T cell repertoires in COVID-19. For the study at large: Researchers got acute and convalescent COVID-19 samples from the United States, Italy and Spain. Sample material is recorded as cDNA or gDNA derived from T cells, B-cell-depleted T cells, or PBMCs.

The CDR3 runs to 15 residues. The germline CDR1 and CDR2 sequences are DFQATT and SNEGSKA (reference sequence). V lost 3 bases to trimming and J lost 4 bases; unmatched junction nucleotides: 7. Per the original methods: Estimated nucleated cell counts came from reference gene primer amplification. Clones were read by immunoSEQ multiplex PCR, and TCRdb kept only the in-frame ones, dropping some. The V and J calls and clone size were taken over from that table, and D and trimming were inferred from the DNA. The sample holds 150,000 to 200,000 clones, about 82% seen once. V and J are TRBV20-1 and TRBJ2-1, with 9 nucleotides matching TRBD2. This receptor was taken from a woman aged 25 to 39 with acute or convalescent COVID-19. The sequenced sample consisted of peripheral blood. CDR3 in DNA: TGCAGTGCTAGTGGCGAGCTAGCGGGATACAATGAGCAGTTCTTC. This sequence encodes CSASGELAGYNEQFF.